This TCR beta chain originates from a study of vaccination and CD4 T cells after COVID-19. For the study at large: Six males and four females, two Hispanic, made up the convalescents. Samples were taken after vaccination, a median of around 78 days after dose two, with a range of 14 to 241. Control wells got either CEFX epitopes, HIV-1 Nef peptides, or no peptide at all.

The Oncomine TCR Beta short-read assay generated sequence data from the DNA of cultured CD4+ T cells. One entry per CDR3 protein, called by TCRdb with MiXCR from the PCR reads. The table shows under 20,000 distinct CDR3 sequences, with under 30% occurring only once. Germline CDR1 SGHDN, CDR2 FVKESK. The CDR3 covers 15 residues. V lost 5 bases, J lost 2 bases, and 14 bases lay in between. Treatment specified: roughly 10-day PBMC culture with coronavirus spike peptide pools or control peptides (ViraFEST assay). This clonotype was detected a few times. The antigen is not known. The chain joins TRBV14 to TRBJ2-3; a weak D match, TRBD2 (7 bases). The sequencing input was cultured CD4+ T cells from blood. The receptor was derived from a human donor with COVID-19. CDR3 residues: CASSLRGPSTDTQYF. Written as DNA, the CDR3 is TGTGCCAGCAGCTTGCGGGGGCCCTCCACAGATACGCAGTATTTT.